This is a list of T cell receptor beta chains from one sample in a study of T cells in Graves' hyperthyroidism and ophthalmopathy. Each CDR3 protein gets one entry after TCRdb re-called the multiplex PCR reads with MiXCR. The sample gives about 550,000 distinct CDR3 sequences, less than 25% of which show up once; 26% is in the top ten. The specimen sequenced was blood. The receptors shown here come from a man younger than 35 with Graves' hyperthyroidism. Each CDR3 is given with its conserved first and last residue. The D gene is left open where the match is weak. Size values are once, few and many counts, or a class for expanded clones, and some rows have none.

J	size	D	V	CDR3	DNA
TRBJ1-1	many	-	TRBV12-3/TRBV12-4	CASSFQNPEAFF	TGTGCCAGCAGTTTTCAGAACCCTGAAGCTTTCTTT
TRBJ2-7	-	-	TRBV28	CASSFWSDAEQYF	TGTGCCAGCAGTTTCTGGAGTGATGCCGAGCAGTACTTC
TRBJ2-7	-	TRBD1	TRBV20-1	CSARKGAGDEQYF	TGCAGTGCTAGAAAGGGGGCAGGGGATGAGCAGTACTTC
TRBJ1-5	-	-	TRBV28	CASSLWSGWEPQHF	TGTGCCAGCAGTTTATGGTCGGGTTGGGAGCCCCAGCATTTT
TRBJ2-5	-	TRBD2	TRBV4-1	CASSQGVGRAVETQYF	TGCGCCAGCAGCCAAGGGGTCGGGAGGGCGGTGGAGACCCAGTACTTC
TRBJ2-5	many	-	TRBV12-3/TRBV12-4	CASSPGLGQETQYF	TGTGCCAGCAGTCCGGGACTGGGGCAAGAGACCCAGTACTTC
TRBJ2-7	many	TRBD1	TRBV11-2	CASSFGTGFQEQYF	TGTGCCAGCAGCTTCGGGACAGGGTTCCAAGAGCAGTACTTC
TRBJ2-2	once	-	TRBV28	CASIGPLWGGELFF	TGTGCCAGCATAGGCCCATTGTGGGGCGGGGAGCTGTTTTTT
TRBJ2-2	few	TRBD2	TRBV11-1	CASSFPSGGADGELFF	TGTGCCAGCAGCTTTCCTAGCGGGGGGGCCGATGGGGAGCTGTTTTTT
TRBJ1-2	many	-	TRBV28	CASSLFSPGRAPDGYTF	TGTGCCAGCAGTTTATTTTCCCCCGGCAGGGCACCTGATGGCTACACCTTC
TRBJ2-7	-	TRBD2	TRBV28	CASSLPRRGAYEQYF	TGTGCCAGCAGTTTACCCCGGCGGGGGGCCTACGAGCAGTACTTC
TRBJ2-7	many	-	TRBV19	CASSERFSSYEQYF	TGTGCCAGTAGCGAGCGGTTTAGCTCCTACGAGCAGTACTTC
TRBJ1-1	-	-	TRBV30	CAWSGLRNTEAFF	TGTGCCTGGAGTGGGTTGCGAAACACTGAAGCTTTCTTT
TRBJ2-5	many	TRBD1	TRBV27	CASSLRQGRGETQYF	TGTGCCAGCAGTCTCCGACAGGGTCGGGGAGAGACCCAGTACTTC
TRBJ1-2	many	TRBD1	TRBV20-1	CSVVTGEGYGYTF	TGCAGTGTCGTGACAGGGGAAGGCTATGGCTACACCTTC
TRBJ2-7	-	-	TRBV4-2	CASSLRGAGNEQYF	TGTGCCAGCAGCCTCCGGGGGGCCGGTAACGAGCAGTACTTC
TRBJ1-2	many	-	TRBV11-2	CASKEGGTKGYTF	TGTGCCAGCAAAGAGGGGGGGACTAAGGGCTACACCTTC
TRBJ1-2	many	-	TRBV29-1	CSVEDAAYGYTF	TGCAGCGTTGAAGATGCGGCCTATGGCTACACCTTC
TRBJ1-2	-	-	TRBV5-1	CASSLEASLYGYTF	TGCGCCAGCAGCTTGGAGGCATCTCTCTATGGCTACACCTTC
TRBJ2-2	many	-	TRBV2	CASMAYTGELFF	TGTGCCAGCATGGCGTACACCGGGGAGCTGTTTTTT
TRBJ2-1	-	TRBD2	TRBV5-6	CASSYLAGGNEQFF	TGTGCCAGCAGCTATCTAGCGGGGGGAAATGAGCAGTTCTTC
TRBJ2-7	many	-	TRBV5-6	CASSLNEGLEQYF	TGTGCCAGCAGCTTGAATGAGGGACTCGAGCAGTACTTC
TRBJ2-7	many	-	TRBV29-1	CSVAGNYEQYF	TGCAGCGTTGCCGGAAACTACGAGCAGTACTTC
TRBJ2-7	many	-	TRBV5-1	CASSLATDYEQYF	TGCGCCAGCAGCTTGGCGACAGACTACGAGCAGTACTTC
TRBJ1-5	-	TRBD1	TRBV6-2/TRBV6-3	CASSRPGQGANQPQHF	TGTGCCAGCAGTAGACCGGGACAGGGGGCTAATCAGCCCCAGCATTTT
TRBJ1-5	many	-	TRBV28	CASSLWPLRGERQPQHF	TGTGCCAGCAGTTTATGGCCCCTCCGGGGGGAACGTCAGCCCCAGCATTTT
TRBJ2-7	many	-	TRBV11-2	CASSPGTASSYEQYF	TGTGCCAGCAGCCCGGGGACTGCCAGCTCCTACGAGCAGTACTTC
TRBJ1-2	many	-	TRBV6-5	CASIGLGAIGYTF	TGTGCCAGCATCGGTCTGGGGGCGATAGGCTACACCTTC
TRBJ1-5	many	-	TRBV12-3/TRBV12-4	CASRQRGANQPQHF	TGTGCCAGTAGACAACGGGGAGCCAATCAGCCCCAGCATTTT
TRBJ2-7	-	-	TRBV15	CATSRDSGGDEQYF	TGTGCCACCAGCAGAGATTCCGGCGGGGACGAGCAGTACTTC
TRBJ1-2	-	-	TRBV6-5	CASSYTVGDSFEDGYTF	TGTGCCAGCAGTTACACCGTTGGAGACAGTTTCGAAGATGGCTACACCTTC
TRBJ1-2	many	-	TRBV6-1	CASSASAANYGYTF	TGTGCCAGCAGTGCGTCGGCAGCTAACTATGGCTACACCTTC
TRBJ2-7	-	-	TRBV9	CASSPYRDPYEQYF	TGTGCCAGCAGCCCATACAGGGACCCCTACGAGCAGTACTTC
TRBJ1-5	few	-	TRBV5-6	CASTPRSQPQHF	TGTGCCAGCACCCCGAGGTCCCAGCCCCAGCATTTT
TRBJ1-1	-	TRBD1	TRBV11-2	CASTVGWDRGSTEAFF	TGTGCCAGCACCGTCGGGTGGGACAGGGGTTCCACTGAAGCTTTCTTT
TRBJ1-1	many	TRBD1	TRBV30	CAWSLDRDYTEAFF	TGTGCCTGGAGTCTAGACAGGGACTACACTGAAGCTTTCTTT
TRBJ2-2	-	TRBD1	TRBV5-1	CASRRTGANTGELFF	TGCGCCAGCAGGCGAACAGGGGCGAACACCGGGGAGCTGTTTTTT
TRBJ1-1	many	-	TRBV19	CASSARTENTEAFF	TGTGCCAGTAGCGCACGGACAGAGAACACTGAAGCTTTCTTT
TRBJ1-6	few	-	TRBV27	CASSLEAQGSYYNSPLHF	TGTGCCAGCAGTTTAGAGGCCCAGGGGTCTTACTATAATTCACCCCTCCACTTT
TRBJ1-1	-	-	TRBV28	CASRPLGGRMNTEAFF	TGTGCCAGCAGACCTTTGGGGGGAAGAATGAACACTGAAGCTTTCTTT
TRBJ2-7	many	-	TRBV6-1	CASSVGLLSYEQYF	TGTGCCAGCAGTGTGGGGCTGCTTTCCTACGAGCAGTACTTC
TRBJ2-7	many	-	TRBV12-3/TRBV12-4	CASSDTDVKEQYF	TGTGCCAGCAGTGACACGGACGTCAAGGAGCAGTACTTC
TRBJ1-2	many	-	TRBV9	CASSVEAGNYGYTF	TGTGCCAGCAGCGTAGAGGCAGGGAACTATGGCTACACCTTC
TRBJ1-2	many	-	TRBV27	CASKEVDGADGYTF	TGTGCCAGTAAAGAAGTGGACGGGGCCGATGGCTACACCTTC